What follows is one T cell receptor (beta chain) and its context. Its antigen is undetermined. Germline V gene lookup returns CDR1 LNHDA and CDR2 SQIVND (reference sequence). The V end was cut by 5 bases, the J end by 0 bases, with 10 bases between. The CDR3 is made up of 14 amino acids. This entry belongs to a study of T cell responses to AZD1222 COVID-19 vaccine. Findings and caveats of the study: Most donors were white British and more were female, and clonal diversity was possibly underestimated.

Only in-frame clones appear in the TCRdb table, and some are missing; sequencing was by immunoSEQ multiplex PCR. This table holds around 110,000 clones, approximately 90% found once. The source was peripheral blood, collected 28 days after the second AZD1222 dose. The chain recombines TRBV19 with TRBJ1-1; TRBD1 might be the D (5 bases). The TCR originated in an adult who received the AZD1222 COVID-19 vaccine. CDR3 sequence reads: CASSLRGVNTEAFF. The CDR3 DNA is TGTGCCAGTAGTCTCCGAGGGGTGAACACTGAAGCTTTCTTT.